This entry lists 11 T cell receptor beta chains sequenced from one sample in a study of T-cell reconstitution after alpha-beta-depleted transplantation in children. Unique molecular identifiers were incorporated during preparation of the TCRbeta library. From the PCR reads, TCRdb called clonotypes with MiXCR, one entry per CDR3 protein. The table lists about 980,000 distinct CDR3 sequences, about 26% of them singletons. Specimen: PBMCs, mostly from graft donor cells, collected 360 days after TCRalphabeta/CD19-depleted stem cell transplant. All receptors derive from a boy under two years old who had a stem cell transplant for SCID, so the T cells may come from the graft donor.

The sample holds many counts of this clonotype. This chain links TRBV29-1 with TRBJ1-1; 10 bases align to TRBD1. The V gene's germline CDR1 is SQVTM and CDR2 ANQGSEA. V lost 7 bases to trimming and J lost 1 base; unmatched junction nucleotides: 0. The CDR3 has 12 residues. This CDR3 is CSGDRGNTEAFF. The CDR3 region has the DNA TGCAGCGGGGACAGGGGGAACACTGAAGCTTTCTTT.

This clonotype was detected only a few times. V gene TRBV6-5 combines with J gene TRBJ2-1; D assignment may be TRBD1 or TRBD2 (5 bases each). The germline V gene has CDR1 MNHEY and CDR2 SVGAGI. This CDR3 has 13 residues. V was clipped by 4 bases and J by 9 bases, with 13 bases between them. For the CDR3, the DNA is TGTGCCAGCAGTTGGGGCCGGGGCGGTGAGCAGTTCTTC. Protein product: CASSWGRGGEQFF.

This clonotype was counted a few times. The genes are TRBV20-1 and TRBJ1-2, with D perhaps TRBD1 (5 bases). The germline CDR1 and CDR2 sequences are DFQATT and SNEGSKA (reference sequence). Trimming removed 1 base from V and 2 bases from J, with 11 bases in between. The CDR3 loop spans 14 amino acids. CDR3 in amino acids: CSARANRDNYGYTF. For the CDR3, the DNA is TGCAGTGCTAGAGCGAACCGGGACAACTATGGCTACACCTTC.

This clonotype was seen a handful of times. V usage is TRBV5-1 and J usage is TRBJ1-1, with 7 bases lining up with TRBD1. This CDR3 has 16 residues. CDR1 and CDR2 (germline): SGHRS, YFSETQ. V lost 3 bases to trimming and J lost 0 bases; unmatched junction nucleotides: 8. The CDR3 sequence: CASSSLGGGLNTEAFF. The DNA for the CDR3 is TGCGCCAGCAGCTCATTGGGAGGGGGCCTGAACACTGAAGCTTTCTTT.

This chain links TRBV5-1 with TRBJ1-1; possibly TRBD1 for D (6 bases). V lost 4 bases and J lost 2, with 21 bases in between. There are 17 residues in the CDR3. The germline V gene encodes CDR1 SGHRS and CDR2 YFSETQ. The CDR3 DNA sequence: TGCGCCAGCAGCCCGCAGGGGTACGTGCCTCCCAACACTGAAGCTTTCTTT. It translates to CASSPQGYVPPNTEAFF.

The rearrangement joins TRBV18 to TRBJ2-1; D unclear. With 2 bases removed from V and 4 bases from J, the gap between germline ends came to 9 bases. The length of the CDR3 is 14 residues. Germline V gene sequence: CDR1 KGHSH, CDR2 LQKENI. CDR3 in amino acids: CASSPGTYYNEQFF. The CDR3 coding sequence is TGTGCCAGCTCACCAGGTACCTATTACAATGAGCAGTTCTTC.

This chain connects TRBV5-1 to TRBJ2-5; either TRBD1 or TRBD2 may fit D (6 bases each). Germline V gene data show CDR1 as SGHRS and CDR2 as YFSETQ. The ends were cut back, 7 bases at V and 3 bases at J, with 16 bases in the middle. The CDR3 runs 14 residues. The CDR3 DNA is TGCGCCAGCGGTAGCAGGGGCGGGGAAGAGACCCAGTACTTC. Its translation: CASGSRGGEETQYF. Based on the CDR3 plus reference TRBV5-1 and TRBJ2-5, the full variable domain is KAGVTQTPRYLIKTRGQQVTLSCSPISGHRSVSWYQQTPGQGLQFLFEYFSETQRNKGNFPGRFSGRQFSNSRSEMNVSTLELGDSALYLCASGSRGGEETQYFGPGTRLLVL.

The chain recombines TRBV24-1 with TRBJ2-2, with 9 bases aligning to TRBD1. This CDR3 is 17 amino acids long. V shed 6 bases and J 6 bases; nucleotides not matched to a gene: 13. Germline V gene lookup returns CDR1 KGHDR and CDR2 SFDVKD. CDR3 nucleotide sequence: TGTGCCACCAGTTCGTTTTCCGGGACAGGGAGGCCCGGGGAGCTGTTTTTT. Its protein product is CATSSFSGTGRPGELFF.

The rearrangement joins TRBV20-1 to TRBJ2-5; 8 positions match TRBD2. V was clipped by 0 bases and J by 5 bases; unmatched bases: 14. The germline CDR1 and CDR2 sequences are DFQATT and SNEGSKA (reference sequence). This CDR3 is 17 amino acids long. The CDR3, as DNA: TGCAGTGCTAGAGATCCGGAGATAGCGGGGTCTATGGAGACCCAGTACTTC. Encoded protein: CSARDPEIAGSMETQYF.

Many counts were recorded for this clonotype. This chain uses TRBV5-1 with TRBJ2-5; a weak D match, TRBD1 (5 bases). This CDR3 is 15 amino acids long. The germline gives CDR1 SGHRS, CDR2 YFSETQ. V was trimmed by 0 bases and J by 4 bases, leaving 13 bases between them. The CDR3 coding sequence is TGCGCCAGCAGCTTGGGGGCCCTTACAGGAGAGACCCAGTACTTC. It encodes CASSLGALTGETQYF.

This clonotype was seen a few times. CDR3 sequence reads: CATSPDPDRPTYEQYF. The CDR3 coding sequence is TGTGCCACCAGCCCTGACCCTGACAGGCCGACCTACGAGCAGTACTTC. This chain connects TRBV12-3 or TRBV12-4 to TRBJ2-7, with a tentative D call TRBD1 (6 bases). Trimming stripped 10 bases from V and 2 bases from J, with 24 bases between. CDR3 size: 16 residues.